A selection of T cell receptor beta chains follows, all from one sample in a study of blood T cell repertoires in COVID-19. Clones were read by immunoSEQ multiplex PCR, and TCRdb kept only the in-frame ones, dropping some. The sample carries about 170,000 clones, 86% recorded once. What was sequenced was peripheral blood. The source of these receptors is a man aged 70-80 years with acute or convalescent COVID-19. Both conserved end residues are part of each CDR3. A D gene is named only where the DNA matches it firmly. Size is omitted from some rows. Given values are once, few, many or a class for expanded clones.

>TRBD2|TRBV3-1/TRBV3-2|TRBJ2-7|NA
TGTGCCAGTCGAAAGCGGGAGGGGGGTAGGGAGCAGTACTTC
CASRKREGGREQYF
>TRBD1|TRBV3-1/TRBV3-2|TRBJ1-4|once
TGTGCCAGTTCCGGGACAGCTAATGAAAAACTGTTTTTT
CASSGTANEKLFF
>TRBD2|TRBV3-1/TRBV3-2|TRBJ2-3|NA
TGTGCCAGCAGCCAGGGACTAGCGGGGGGCGGAGATACGCAGTATTTT
CASSQGLAGGGDTQYF
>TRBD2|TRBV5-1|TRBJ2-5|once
TGCGCCAGCAGCTTGGGCGCGGGGGGCGGGGAGACCCAGTACTTC
CASSLGAGGGETQYF
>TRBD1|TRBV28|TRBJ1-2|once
TGTGCCAGCAGGTGGGACAGGGGGAATAGCTATGGCTACACCTTC
CASRWDRGNSYGYTF
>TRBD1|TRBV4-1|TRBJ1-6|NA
TGCGCCAGCAGCCAAGAGCCAGGGGGCAATTCACCCCTCCACTTT
CASSQEPGGNSPLHF
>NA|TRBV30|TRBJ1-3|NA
TGTGCCTGGAGTGTAGGGGGGGGCCTAGATGGAAACACCATATATTTT
CAWSVGGGLDGNTIYF
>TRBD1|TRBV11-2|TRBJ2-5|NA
TGTGCCAGCAGCTCTCCGCATCATCGACAGGGGGAAGAGACCCAGTACTTC
CASSSPHHRQGEETQYF
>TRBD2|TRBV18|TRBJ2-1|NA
TGTGCCAGCTCACCGGGACTAGCAGGCAATGAGCAGTTCTTC
CASSPGLAGNEQFF
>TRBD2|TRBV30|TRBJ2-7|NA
TGTGCCTGGGCCGGGACTAGGAGCTCCTACGAGCAGTACTTC
CAWAGTRSSYEQYF
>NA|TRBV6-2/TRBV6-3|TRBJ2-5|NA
TGTGCCAGCAGTCAGGTCCCAGAGACCCAGTACTTC
CASSQVPETQYF
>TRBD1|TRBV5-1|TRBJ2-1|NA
TGCGCCAGCAGCTTGGGGGGGACAGGGAAACACAATGAGCAGTTCTTC
CASSLGGTGKHNEQFF
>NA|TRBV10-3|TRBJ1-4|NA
TGTGCCACAAAGACAGGCGAAAATGAAAAACTGTTTTTT
CATKTGENEKLFF
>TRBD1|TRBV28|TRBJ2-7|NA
TGTGCCAGCAGTCCCCCCTGGGGGACAGGGAACTACGAGCAGTACTTC
CASSPPWGTGNYEQYF
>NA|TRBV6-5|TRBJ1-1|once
TGTGCCAGCAGGGACCAGGGTGTAGGACGTACTGAAGCTTTCTTT
CASRDQGVGRTEAFF
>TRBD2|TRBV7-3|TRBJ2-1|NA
TGTGCCAGCAGCCCGACTAGCGGGAGGGCCGGCAATGAGCAGTTCTTC
CASSPTSGRAGNEQFF
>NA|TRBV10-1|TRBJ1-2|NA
TGCGCCAGCAGTGAGACAGCCGAGGGTTTCTATGGCTACACCTTC
CASSETAEGFYGYTF
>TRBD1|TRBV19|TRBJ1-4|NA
TGTGCCAGTAGTATTCATTTGGACAGGGGGAAAAAACTGTTTTTT
CASSIHLDRGKKLFF
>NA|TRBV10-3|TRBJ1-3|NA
TGTGCCATCAGTGAGTTTGTCAGTCCTTTCTCTGGAAACACCATATATTTT
CAISEFVSPFSGNTIYF
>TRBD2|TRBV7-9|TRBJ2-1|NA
TGTGCCAGCAGCTTACCGCCGAGGCTAGCGGTCTCTAATGAGCAGTTCTTC
CASSLPPRLAVSNEQFF
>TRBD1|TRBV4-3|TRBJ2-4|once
TGCGCCAGCAGCCAAGCCTTTGAGACAGGGAAAAACATTCAGTACTTC
CASSQAFETGKNIQYF
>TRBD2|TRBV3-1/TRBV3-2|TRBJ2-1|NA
TGTGCCAGCAGTCCTACCGGGACTAGCGACTACAATGAGCAGTTCTTC
CASSPTGTSDYNEQFF
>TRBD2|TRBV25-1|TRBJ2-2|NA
TGTGCCAGCAGTGAATTCGGGAGGAAGGACACCGGGGAGCTGTTTTTT
CASSEFGRKDTGELFF
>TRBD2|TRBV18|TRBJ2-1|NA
TGTGCCAGCTCACCGGCTAGCGGGAGAAATGAGCAGTTCTTC
CASSPASGRNEQFF
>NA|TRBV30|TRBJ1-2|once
TGTGCCTGGATTCCCCAAGTGCCAGTGCTCTATGGCTACACCTTC
CAWIPQVPVLYGYTF
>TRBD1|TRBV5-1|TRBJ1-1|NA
TGCGCCAGCAGCTTGGACAGGGGGATTGAAGCTTTCTTT
CASSLDRGIEAFF
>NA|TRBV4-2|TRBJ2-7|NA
TGTGCCAGCAGCCAAGATTTCGGCGAGCAGTACTTC
CASSQDFGEQYF
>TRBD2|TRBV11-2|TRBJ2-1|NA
TGTGCCAGCAGCTTAGTCCCGGGACTAGCTCTCAGCGATGAGCAGTTCTTC
CASSLVPGLALSDEQFF
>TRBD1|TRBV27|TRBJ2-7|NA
TGTGCCAGCGGCTCGGCGGGGTACGGGACAGGGAAAGGCGAGCAGTACTTC
CASGSAGYGTGKGEQYF
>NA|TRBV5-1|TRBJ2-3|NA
TGCGCCAGCAGCTTGGCCCCGATTATGAGCGGAGATACGCAGTATTTT
CASSLAPIMSGDTQYF
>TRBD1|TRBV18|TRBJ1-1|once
TGTGCCAGCTCAATCGGGACAGGGAACACTGAAGCTTTCTTT
CASSIGTGNTEAFF
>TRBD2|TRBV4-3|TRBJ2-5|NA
TGCGCCAGCAGCCAAGATTACCAGCGGGGGGCCTTTCAAGAGACCCAGTACTTC
CASSQDYQRGAFQETQYF
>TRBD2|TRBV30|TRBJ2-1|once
TGTGCCTGGGATGGACTAGCGGGAGCATCTGGCAATGAGCAGTTCTTC
CAWDGLAGASGNEQFF
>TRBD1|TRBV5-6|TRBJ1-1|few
TGTGCCAGCAGATGGACAGGGACGATGAACACTGAAGCTTTCTTT
CASRWTGTMNTEAFF
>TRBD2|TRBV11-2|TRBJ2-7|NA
TGTGCCAGCAGGGCCGGGACTAGCGAAAATTACGAGCAGTACTTC
CASRAGTSENYEQYF
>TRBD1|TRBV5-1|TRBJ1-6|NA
TGCGCCAGCAGCCCGGGACAGCTCAATTCACCCCTCCACTTT
CASSPGQLNSPLHF
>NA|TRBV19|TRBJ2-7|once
TGTGCCAGTAAACCGGACAACGCCTACGAGCAGTACTTC
CASKPDNAYEQYF
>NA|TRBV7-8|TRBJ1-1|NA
TGTGCCAGCAGCTTACCTGCTCTGGGGCTAGGAACTGAAGCTTTCTTT
CASSLPALGLGTEAFF
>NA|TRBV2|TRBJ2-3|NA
TGTGCCAGCACCTTTAGCACAGATACGCAGTATTTT
CASTFSTDTQYF
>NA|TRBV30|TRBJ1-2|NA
TGTGCCTGGAGTGGGGCGGGACGCGGCCCTAACTATGGCTACACCTTC
CAWSGAGRGPNYGYTF
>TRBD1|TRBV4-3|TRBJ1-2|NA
TGCGCCAGCAGCCAGGGGGGACAGGCCGACAACTATGGCTACACCTTC
CASSQGGQADNYGYTF
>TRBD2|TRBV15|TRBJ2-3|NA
TGTGCCACCAGCAGAGATAGGCTAGCGGGGGGAATAGATACGCAGTATTTT
CATSRDRLAGGIDTQYF
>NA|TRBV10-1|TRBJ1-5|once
TGCGCCAGCAGTACCGAAGCGGGACAGCCCCAGCATTTT
CASSTEAGQPQHF
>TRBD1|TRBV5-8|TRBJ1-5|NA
TGTGCCAGCAGCTCGGGACAGGGCCACAATCAGCCCCAGCATTTT
CASSSGQGHNQPQHF
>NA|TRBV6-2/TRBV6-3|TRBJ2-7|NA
TGTGCCAGCACCCCCGCTGAGGGGGGGTCCTACGAGCAGTACTTC
CASTPAEGGSYEQYF
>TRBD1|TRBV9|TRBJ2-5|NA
TGTGCCAGCAGCTCTCGGACAGGGACAGAGACCCAGTACTTC
CASSSRTGTETQYF
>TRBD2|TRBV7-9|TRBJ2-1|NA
TGTGCCAGCAGCACGGGGGCGGGAGGGCCGAATGAGCAGTTCTTC
CASSTGAGGPNEQFF
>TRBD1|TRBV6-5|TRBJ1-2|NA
TGTGCCAGCAGTTACTCGTACCAGGGGGATGGCTACACCTTC
CASSYSYQGDGYTF
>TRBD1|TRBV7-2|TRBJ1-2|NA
TGTGCCAGCAGCCTACGACAGGGGCTCACTTCTGATGGCTACACCTTC
CASSLRQGLTSDGYTF
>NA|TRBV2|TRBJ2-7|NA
TGTGCCAGCAGTGGCTTAAGAGCCTCCTACGAGCAGTACTTC
CASSGLRASYEQYF
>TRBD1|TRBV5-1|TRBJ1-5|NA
TGCGCCAGCAGCTTGGGGGACAGGGAAGGACAGCCCCAGCATTTT
CASSLGDREGQPQHF
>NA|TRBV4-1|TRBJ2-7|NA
TGCGCCAGCAGCCAAGGGACAGCGGAACTCAACGAGCAGTACTTC
CASSQGTAELNEQYF
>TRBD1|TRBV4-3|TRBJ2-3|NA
TGCGCCAGCAGCCTGACAGGGGATGGCACAGATACGCAGTATTTT
CASSLTGDGTDTQYF
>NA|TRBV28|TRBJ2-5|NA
TGTGCCAGCAGCTCGATGGGGAGGGAGACCCAGTACTTC
CASSSMGRETQYF
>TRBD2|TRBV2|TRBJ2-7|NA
TGTGCCAGCAGCTACCCTCTAGCGGGAGAGCAGTACTTC
CASSYPLAGEQYF